This T cell receptor (beta chain) was captured by sequencing in a study of primary melanoma T cells and metastatic recurrence. The study's findings and limits: Melanomas with T-cell fraction above 20% appeared to have better outcomes. Reportedly, T-cell fraction predicted progression-free survival beyond thickness, ulceration, mitoses, age. Combined with tumor thickness, T-cell fraction reportedly beat other histopathological additions.

V was clipped by 5 bases and J by 1 base, with 15 bases between them. The germline CDR1 and CDR2 sequences are SSHAT and FNYEAQ (reference sequence). The CDR3 is 16 residues long. Measured with immunoSEQ multiplex PCR; TCRdb has only the in-frame clones, and not every one. The repertoire holds a few hundred clones, approximately 90% seen once, with about a sixth in the top ten. Worth noting for this clone: Its antigen is still unknown.

J is TRBJ2-4 and V is TRBV7-7; possible D gene TRBD2, 7 bases. The sequenced sample consisted of melanoma tumor tissue. This TCR was sampled from a human donor with melanoma. The CDR3 region has the DNA TGTGCCAGCAGCCCAGTCGGGGGGCTTGCCAAAAACATTCAGTACTTC. This encodes CASSPVGGLAKNIQYF.